The 5 T cell receptor beta chains in this list originate from one sample, sequenced in a study of blood T cell repertoires in COVID-19. Produced via immunoSEQ multiplex PCR; TCRdb's table is partial and in-frame only. The data contain around 120,000 clones, 90% of them singletons. Sequenced: peripheral blood. Source of these receptors: a human donor with active COVID-19. The donor label of this sample is uncertain.

As DNA, the CDR3 is TGTGCCAGCAGCTTACAGGGGTATAATTCACCCCTCCACTTT. Its translation: CASSLQGYNSPLHF. V usage is TRBV7-6 and J usage is TRBJ1-6; tentative D call: TRBD1 (6 bases). In germline, CDR1 is SGHVS, CDR2 FNYEAQ. This CDR3 comprises 14 residues. Trimming cost V 2 bases and J 4 bases, with 6 bases left between them.

V usage is TRBV7-2 and J usage is TRBJ1-4, with D hard to call. The CDR3 loop spans 13 amino acids. With 1 base removed from V and 8 bases from J, the gap between germline ends came to 8 bases. Germline loops: CDR1 SGHTA, CDR2 FQGNSA. Written as DNA, the CDR3 is TGTGCCAGCAGCTTAGTGGGAGACGAAAAACTGTTTTTT. Translation gives CASSLVGDEKLFF. Using reference TRBV7-2 and TRBJ1-4 for the parts outside the CDR3, the full variable domain is GAGVSQSPSNKVTEKGKDVELRCDPISGHTALYWYRQSLGQGLEFLIYFQGNSAPDKSGLPSDRFSAERTGGSVSTLTIQRTQQEDSAVYLCASSLVGDEKLFFGSGTQLSVL.

The chain has TRBV19 and TRBJ1-1; 7 bases fit TRBD1. The CDR3 has 16 residues. Germline assignment: CDR1 LNHDA and CDR2 SQIVND (reference sequence). Trimming removed 5 bases from V and 4 bases from J; junction bases left unmatched: 13. The CDR3 loop reads CASSRVRGRGITEAFF. CDR3 DNA: TGTGCCAGTAGTCGGGTGAGGGGGCGCGGGATCACTGAAGCTTTCTTT.

Points on this clone: Mismatch with germline at one junction end may stem from a read error. The V call is TRBV11-2, the J call TRBJ2-3; D is ambiguous. Germline CDR1 SGHAT, CDR2 FQNNGV. CDR3 size: 12 residues. This CDR3 reads CASSLDLDTQYF. DNA for the CDR3: TGTGCCAGCAGCCTAGATCTCGATACGCAGTATTTT.

This clone was observed a single time. The chain recombines TRBV5-5 with TRBJ1-2, with D uncertain. The V gene's germline CDR1 is SGHKS and CDR2 YYEKEE (reference sequence). The CDR3 is made up of 14 amino acids. The germline V and J ends were trimmed by 4 bases and 4 bases, with 14 bases remaining between them. CDR3 residues: CASSPDSGGYGYTF. CDR3 DNA: TGTGCCAGCAGCCCGGACTCCGGAGGCTATGGCTACACCTTC.